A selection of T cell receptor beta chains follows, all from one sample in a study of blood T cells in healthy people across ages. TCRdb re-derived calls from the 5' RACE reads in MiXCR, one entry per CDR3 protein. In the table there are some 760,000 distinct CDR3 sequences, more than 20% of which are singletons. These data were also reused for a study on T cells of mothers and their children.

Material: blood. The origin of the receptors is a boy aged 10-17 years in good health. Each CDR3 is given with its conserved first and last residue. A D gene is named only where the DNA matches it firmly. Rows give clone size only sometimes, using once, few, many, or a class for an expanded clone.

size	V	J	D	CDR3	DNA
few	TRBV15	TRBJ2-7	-	CATSRDPDSHIEEQYF	TGCGCCACCAGCAGAGATCCTGACTCCCACATAGAAGAGCAGTACTTC
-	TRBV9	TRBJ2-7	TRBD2	CASSVAGGYYEQYF	TGTGCCAGCAGCGTAGCGGGGGGTTACTACGAGCAGTACTTC
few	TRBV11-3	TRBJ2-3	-	CASTLERSTDTQYF	TGTGCCAGCACCCTGGAACGGAGTACAGATACGCAGTATTTT
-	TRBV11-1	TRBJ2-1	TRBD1	CASSLDRVVNEQFF	TGTGCCAGCAGCCTCGACAGGGTGGTTAATGAGCAGTTCTTC
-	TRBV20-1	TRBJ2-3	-	CSASGTPDTQYF	TGCAGTGCTAGCGGGACGCCAGATACGCAGTATTTT
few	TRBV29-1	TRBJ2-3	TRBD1	CSVEETGATDTQYF	TGCAGCGTTGAAGAAACAGGGGCCACAGATACGCAGTATTTT
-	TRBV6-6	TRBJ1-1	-	CASRWTLLGYMNTEAFF	TGTGCCAGCAGATGGACCCTTTTGGGATACATGAACACTGAAGCTTTCTTT
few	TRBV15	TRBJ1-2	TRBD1	CATSRAGGGYGYTF	TGTGCCACCAGCAGGGCAGGGGGCGGCTATGGCTACACCTTC
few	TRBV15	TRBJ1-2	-	CATATVNYGYTF	TGTGCCACCGCTACCGTCAACTATGGCTACACCTTC
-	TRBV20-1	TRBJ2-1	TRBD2	CSASVLAGGHYNEQFF	TGCAGTGCTTCGGTTCTAGCGGGAGGGCATTACAATGAGCAGTTCTTC
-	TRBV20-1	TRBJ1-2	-	CSAPSNSDYGYTF	TGCAGTGCTCCTTCGAACAGCGACTATGGCTACACCTTC
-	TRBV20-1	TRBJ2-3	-	CSARDLRRTGDTQYF	TGCAGTGCTAGAGATTTAAGGAGGACGGGGGATACGCAGTATTTT
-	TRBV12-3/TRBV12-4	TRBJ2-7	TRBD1	CASSSNGQAYEQYF	TGTGCCAGCAGTTCGAACGGACAGGCGTACGAGCAGTACTTC
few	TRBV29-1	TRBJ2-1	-	CSVEQGMANEQFF	TGCAGCGTTGAACAGGGTATGGCAAATGAGCAGTTCTTC
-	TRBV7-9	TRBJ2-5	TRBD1	CASSLAGQGARETQYF	TGTGCCAGCAGCTTAGCTGGACAGGGGGCGAGGGAGACCCAGTACTTC
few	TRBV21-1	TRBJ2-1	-	CASSKVRASGKNEQFF	TGTGCCAGCAGCAAAGTTAGGGCTAGCGGGAAGAATGAGCAGTTCTTC
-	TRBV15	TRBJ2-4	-	CATSRDLSQTDTNIQYF	TGTGCCACCAGCAGAGATCTTAGTCAGACAGATACAAACATTCAGTACTTC
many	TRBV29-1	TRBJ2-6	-	CSVRGSGANVLTF	TGCAGCGTGAGGGGGTCTGGGGCCAACGTCCTGACTTTC
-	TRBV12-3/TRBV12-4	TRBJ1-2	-	CASSLREEGYTF	TGTGCCAGCAGTTTACGGGAGGAAGGCTACACCTTC
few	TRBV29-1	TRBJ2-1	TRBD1	CSGTDRVSYNEQFF	TGCAGCGGAACCGACAGGGTTTCCTACAATGAGCAGTTCTTC
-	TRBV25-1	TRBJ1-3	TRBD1	CASSGARPGQALPLGNTIYF	TGTGCCAGCAGTGGAGCCCGACCGGGACAGGCCCTACCATTGGGAAACACCATATATTTT
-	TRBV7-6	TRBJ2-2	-	CASSTGIRDSNTGELFF	TGTGCCAGCAGCACCGGAATCCGGGACTCTAACACCGGGGAGCTGTTTTTT
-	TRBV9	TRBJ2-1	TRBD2	CASSVIAGVEQFF	TGTGCCAGCAGCGTAATCGCGGGAGTTGAGCAGTTCTTC
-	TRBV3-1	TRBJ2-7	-	CASSPQVRGTYEQYF	TGTGCCAGCAGCCCCCAGGTGCGGGGTACCTACGAGCAGTACTTC
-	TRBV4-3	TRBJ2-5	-	CASSQDLEPQETQYF	TGCGCCAGCAGCCAAGATCTGGAGCCTCAAGAGACCCAGTACTTC
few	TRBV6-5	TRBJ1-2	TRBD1	CASSRTGNPGYTF	TGTGCCAGCAGCCGGACAGGGAATCCGGGCTACACCTTC
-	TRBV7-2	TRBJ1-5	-	CASSFRVSQPQHF	TGTGCCAGCAGCTTCAGGGTATCCCAGCCCCAGCATTTT
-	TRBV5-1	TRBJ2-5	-	CASSLDDVETQYF	TGCGCCAGCAGCTTGGATGATGTAGAGACCCAGTACTTC
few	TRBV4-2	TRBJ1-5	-	CASSEGGNQPQHF	TGTGCCAGCAGTGAGGGGGGTAATCAGCCCCAGCATTTT
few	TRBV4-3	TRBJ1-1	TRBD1	CASSQDPPRGLNEAFF	TGCGCCAGCAGCCAAGATCCCCCCAGGGGGCTAAATGAAGCTTTCTTT
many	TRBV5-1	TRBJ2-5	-	CASSSTSRQETQYF	TGCGCCAGCAGCTCGACAAGTCGTCAAGAGACCCAGTACTTC
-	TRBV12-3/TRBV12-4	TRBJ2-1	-	CASHLQNYNEQFF	TGTGCCAGCCACCTTCAGAACTACAATGAGCAGTTCTTC
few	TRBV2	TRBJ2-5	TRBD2	CASQPGLAGKQETQYF	TGTGCCAGCCAACCGGGACTAGCGGGGAAACAAGAGACCCAGTACTTC
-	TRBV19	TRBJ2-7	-	CASSIGAPATYEQYF	TGTGCCAGTAGTATAGGGGCCCCGGCTACATACGAGCAGTACTTC
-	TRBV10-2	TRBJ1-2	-	CASSDEGEGVGYTF	TGCGCCAGCAGTGATGAGGGGGAAGGCGTTGGCTACACCTTC
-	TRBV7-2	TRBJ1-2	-	CASSLGWTDYGYTF	TGTGCCAGCAGCTTAGGGTGGACTGACTATGGCTACACCTTC
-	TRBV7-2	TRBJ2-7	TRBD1	CASSTGVFPYEQYF	TGTGCCAGCAGTACAGGGGTCTTTCCTTACGAGCAGTACTTC
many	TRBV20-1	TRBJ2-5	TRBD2	CSAPTSGRAVGETQYF	TGCAGTGCCCCAACTAGCGGGAGGGCCGTGGGAGAGACCCAGTACTTC
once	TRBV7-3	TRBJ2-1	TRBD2	CASSSLAGDTNEQFF	TGTGCCAGCAGCTCACTAGCGGGGGACACCAATGAGCAGTTCTTC
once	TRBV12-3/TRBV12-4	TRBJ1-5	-	CASSPCGVGQPQHF	TGTGCCAGCAGCCCTTGCGGTGTCGGTCAGCCCCAGCATTTT
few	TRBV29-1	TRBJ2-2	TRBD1	CSAGQGAVTGELFF	TGCAGCGCTGGACAGGGGGCTGTCACCGGGGAGCTGTTTTTT
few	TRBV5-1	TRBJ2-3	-	CASKPGSTDTQYF	TGCGCCAGCAAGCCGGGAAGCACAGATACGCAGTATTTT
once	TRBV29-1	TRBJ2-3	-	CSVDLWADTQYF	TGCAGCGTTGATTTGTGGGCAGATACGCAGTATTTT
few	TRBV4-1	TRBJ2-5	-	CASSPLGEEGNEQLF	TGCGCCAGCAGCCCCCTGGGGGAGGAGGGGAATGAGCAGCTCTTC
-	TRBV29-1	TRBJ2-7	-	CSVRTLGEQYF	TGCAGCGTCCGCACACTAGGAGAGCAGTACTTC
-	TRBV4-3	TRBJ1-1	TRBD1	CASSPGTGRTEAFF	TGCGCCAGCAGCCCAGGGACAGGTCGCACTGAAGCTTTCTTT
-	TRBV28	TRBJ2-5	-	CASSLLDIETQYF	TGTGCCAGCAGTTTATTGGACATTGAGACCCAGTACTTC
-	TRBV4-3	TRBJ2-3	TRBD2	CASSPSGGSDTQYF	TGCGCCAGCTCGCCTTCGGGGGGTTCAGATACGCAGTATTTT
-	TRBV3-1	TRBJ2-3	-	CASSRATTTDTQYF	TGTGCCAGCAGCCGAGCGACCACCACAGATACGCAGTATTTT
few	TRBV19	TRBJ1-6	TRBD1	CASSIDRDDNSPLHF	TGTGCCAGTAGTATTGACAGGGATGATAATTCACCCCTCCACTTT
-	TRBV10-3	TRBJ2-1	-	CAISSRRNEQFF	TGTGCCATCAGCTCACGGCGTAATGAGCAGTTCTTC
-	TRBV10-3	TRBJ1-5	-	CAISEGQPDQPQHF	TGTGCCATCAGTGAGGGACAGCCAGATCAGCCCCAGCATTTT
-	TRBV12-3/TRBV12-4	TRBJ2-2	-	CATFYQGLSGELFF	TGTGCCACCTTTTACCAGGGGTTATCCGGGGAGCTGTTTTTT
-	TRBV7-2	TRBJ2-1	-	CASSSPPDPGPSSYNEQFF	TGTGCCAGCAGCTCACCCCCAGATCCAGGGCCTAGCTCCTACAATGAGCAGTTCTTC
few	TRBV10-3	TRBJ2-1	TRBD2	CAIRIAGSSYNEQFF	TGTGCCATCAGAATAGCGGGGAGCTCCTACAATGAGCAGTTCTTC
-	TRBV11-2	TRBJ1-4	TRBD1	CASSPPGQKNEKLFF	TGTGCCAGCAGCCCTCCGGGACAGAAGAATGAAAAACTGTTTTTT
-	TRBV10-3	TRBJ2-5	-	CAISGGEQETQYF	TGTGCCATCAGTGGAGGAGAGCAGGAGACCCAGTACTTC
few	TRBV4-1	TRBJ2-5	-	CASSQHNLVLYF	TGCGCCAGCAGCCAGCACAACCTGGTTCTATACTTC